This TCR beta chain was captured in a study of human T cells and chemical hapten exposure. Turning to the study itself: Sensitization was performed using 2% DPC on an approximately 2 cm by approximately 2 cm upper inner arm skin site. Diphenylcyclopropenone was administered weekly to the scalp of patients throughout the roughly 22-week study. Whole-study results and caveats: High-frequency TCRs, those above 1 in 1000, stayed the same after DPC sensitization.

TCRdb independently ran MiXCR on the RACE reads; one entry per CDR3 protein. The sample contains approximately 50,000 distinct CDR3 sequences, roughly 10% of which appear only once. Time point meaning: pre-sensitization, week 0. As for treatment: therapeutic diphenylcyclopropenone sensitization with weekly scalp DPC. Extraction of total RNA was performed on unfractionated whole blood. This clonotype was found many times. What it recognizes is unknown. Sequenced here: whole blood, sampled in connection with sensitization to the hapten diphenylcyclopropenone (DPC). This sequence was found in a woman aged 25 to 45 with alopecia areata. Some clones in this sample may be carry-over from other donors' samples.

Here the CDR3 reads CASSLSSTGKQFF. CDR3 DNA sequence: TGTGCCAGCAGTTTATCTTCGACAGGGAAGCAGTTCTTC. The rearrangement uses TRBV27 and TRBJ2-1, with TRBD1 identical over 7 bases. V lost 0 bases and J lost 11; bases outside the gene matches: 4. The CDR3 is made up of 13 amino acids. The germline gives CDR1 MNHEY, CDR2 SMNVEV (reference sequence).